This T cell receptor beta chain was retrieved from a study of blood T cell repertoires in COVID-19. Study in general: The study drew acute and convalescent COVID-19 samples from the United States, Italy and Spain.

This CDR3 comprises 14 residues. Trimming stripped 5 bases from V and 0 bases from J, with 10 bases between. CDR1 is LGHDT and CDR2 is YNNKEL in the germline V gene (reference sequence). Produced via immunoSEQ multiplex PCR; TCRdb's table is partial and in-frame only. The sample yields about 120,000 clones, more than 80% seen once. The V gene is TRBV3-1 (or the pseudogene TRBV3-2), the J gene TRBJ1-1, with D perhaps TRBD1 (5 bases). Sequencing was carried out using peripheral blood. This TCR derives from a human donor in a cohort sampled during active COVID-19. The CDR3 is CASSKDTLNTEAFF. The CDR3 nucleotides read TGTGCCAGCAGCAAGGACACATTGAACACTGAAGCTTTCTTT.